Described below is a single T cell receptor beta chain sequence and its context. This receptor's antigen is unknown. Base qualities were left out, and no much larger clone turns up one base away. The collaborating institutions used their own protocols to collect whole blood in K2EDTA tubes. For TCRbeta analysis, collaborators shipped samples as frozen whole blood, isolated PBMCs, or DNA extracted from either of those sample types. Including the terminal cysteine and phenylalanine, the CDR3 comprises 15 residues. The entry retains the CDR3 DNA only, 45 bases that are in frame from base 1. CDR1 and CDR2, per the germline V gene, are SGDLS and YYNGEE. Trimming takes 3 bases off V and 8 bases off J; junction bases not matched to a gene: 8. These data come from a study of blood T cell repertoires in COVID-19 (dated by TCRdb to the early 2020s). Regarding the complete study: Samples covering the acute and convalescent phases of COVID-19 were provided by collaborators in the United States, Italy and Spain. Where HLA class I and class II types were available, the types were taken from metadata supplied by the sample provider, not from assay-based typing. A freely available public database, intended as a resource for researchers studying the immune response to SARS-CoV-2, is where the repertoires were released. The material from the prospective study consisted of cDNA or gDNA derived from T cells, B-cell-depleted T cells, or PBMCs. Samples were obtained from the ongoing ImmuneRACE study (first 160 participants) and from roughly 1,300 subjects provided by 6 global collaborators. The sample metadata nearly always contained a de-identified subject ID, COVID-19 status, age in years and sex. Subjects who had been exposed to COVID-19, were actively infected with it, or had recovered from it provided the deeply sampled blood TCRbeta repertoires that made up the dataset.

The immunoSEQ Assay, a bias-controlled multiplex PCR, was used to amplify TCRbeta CDR3 regions from genomic DNA. Per the authors' processing: Within the assay, amplification of reference gene primers was used to estimate how many nucleated cells each sample contained. To quantify the absolute abundance of each unique TCRbeta CDR3 rearrangement, sequence reads were collapsed and filtered. Productive Simpson clonality was computed per sample as the square root of Simpson's diversity index over productive rearrangements. Imported from immuneACCESS, the table was reduced by TCRdb to in-frame sequences with V and J called. These copies leave out some clones; in studies compared against another copy, an unresolved V gene accounts for under half, and the cause of the remainder is not known. The DNA was the basis for D and trimming; V, J and clone size are from that table. Counted in this sample were 170,000 or so clones; 70% to 90% of them appeared once. Roughly 7% of the sample lies in the top ten.

General study outcomes and caveats: Clinical and demographic metadata were provided uncurated, with the amount varying by source and participant.

Input material: peripheral blood. The TCR originated in a man over 45 with active or convalescent COVID-19. The chain was built from TRBV9 and TRBJ2-1, with 10 central nucleotides matching TRBD1. In nucleotide form, the sequence is TGTGCCAGCAGCGCCAGACAGGGGGCAGGGTATGAGCAGTTCTTC. This translates into CASSARQGAGYEQFF. With the portions outside the CDR3 filled from the reference TRBV9 and TRBJ2-1 genes, the complete variable region becomes DSGVTQTPKHLITATGQRVTLRCSPRSGDLSVYWYQQSLDQGLQFLIQYYNGEERAKGNILERFSAQQFPDLHSELNLSSLELGDSALYFCASSARQGAGYEQFFGPGTRLTVL.